These 24 T cell receptor beta chains share one sample of origin, sequenced in a study of T cell clusters in autoimmune cytopenias. TRB was amplified by touch-down multiplex PCR, primer pools A and B combined. TCRdb re-analyzed the multiplex PCR reads; it lists each CDR3 protein once, without DNA. There are thousands of distinct CDR3 sequences in the sample, with 35% to 45% held by the top ten. Tens of thousands of genome equivalents of blood DNA were amplified for TRB. Sequencing was done on a sample of peripheral blood. These TCRs come from a human donor with an autoimmune cytopenia, with autoimmune hepatitis or in good health (not recorded which).

This clonotype shows up as medium-sized by frequency. This rearrangement joins TRBV30 to TRBJ2-1; with no DNA, the TCRdb D assignment of TRBD1 cannot be verified. CDR1 and CDR2 from the germline V gene are GTSNPN and SVGIG (reference sequence). The CDR3 extends over 13 amino acids. The chain's CDR3 is CAWRAGVYNEQFF.

The CDR3 reads CSARDLRGYSNQPQHF. This chain joins TRBV20-1 and TRBJ1-5. Germline V gene lookup returns CDR1 DFQATT and CDR2 SNEGSKA (reference sequence). This CDR3 comprises 16 residues.

The V call is TRBV6-5, the J call TRBJ2-7; the TCRdb D gene call, TRBD1, has no DNA to confirm it. The CDR3 runs to 17 residues. CDR1 is MNHEY and CDR2 is SVGAGI in the germline V gene. CDR3: CASSESIWTGGSYEQYF.

This clonotype counts as medium-sized (0.01 to 0.1%) by frequency. The V call is TRBV20-1, the J call TRBJ1-1. From germline, CDR1 is DFQATT and CDR2 SNEGSKA (reference sequence). The CDR3 contains 14 residues. The CDR3 sequence is CSADIRNLNTEAFF.

This chain links TRBV5-4 with TRBJ2-7; TCRdb picks TRBD1, but there is no DNA to check that call. The CDR3 consists of 15 residues. Germline loops: CDR1 SGHNT, CDR2 YYREEE (reference sequence). This chain's CDR3 is CASATRGQGAYEQYF. The full variable domain, with the rest looked up from reference TRBV5-4 and TRBJ2-7, is ETGVTQSPTHLIKTRGQQVTLRCSSQSGHNTVSWYQQALGQGPQFIFQYYREEENGRGNFPPRFSGLQFPNYSSELNVNALELDDSALYLCASATRGQGAYEQYFGPGTRLTVT.

This clonotype is deemed medium-sized (0.01 to 0.1%) by its frequency. This chain joins TRBV6-5 and TRBJ2-1; without DNA, the TCRdb call of TRBD2 cannot be checked. Germline V gene sequence: CDR1 MNHEY, CDR2 SVGAGI. The CDR3 spans 15 residues. CDR3 sequence: CASSEGSGGQDEQFF.

Frequency places this clonotype as medium-sized. The gene calls are TRBV7-2 and TRBJ2-7. This CDR3 spans 12 amino acids. Germline V gives CDR1 SGHTA, CDR2 FQGNSA. CDR3 region: CASSLNGWEQYF. The full variable domain, with the rest looked up from reference TRBV7-2 and TRBJ2-7, is GAGVSQSPSNKVTEKGKDVELRCDPISGHTALYWYRQSLGQGLEFLIYFQGNSAPDKSGLPSDRFSAERTGGSVSTLTIQRTQQEDSAVYLCASSLNGWEQYFGPGTRLTVT.

This clonotype counts as medium-sized by frequency. The CDR3 reads CASSEVSPDHPQETQYF. The chain uses TRBV6-1 and TRBJ2-5. This CDR3 region has 17 residues. From germline, CDR1 is MNHNS and CDR2 SASEGT.

This clonotype is called large based on its frequency. The J gene is TRBJ2-7, the V gene TRBV29-1; as DNA is missing, the TRBD1 call by TCRdb cannot be tested. Germline V gene sequence: CDR1 SQVTM, CDR2 ANQGSEA. This CDR3 is built from 15 residues. CDR3 sequence: CSVEGGGQVNDEQYF.

The chain joins TRBV24-1 to TRBJ2-1; TCRdb reports TRBD1, a call that lacks DNA to check it against. Germline values: CDR1 KGHDR, CDR2 SFDVKD. The CDR3 length is 16 residues. CDR3 sequence: CATSDSTGGPANGQFF.

The CDR3 protein is CASSTIQGISGNTTYF. The rearrangement links TRBV12-3 or TRBV12-4 to TRBJ1-3; TCRdb reports TRBD1, a call that lacks DNA to check it against. The length of the CDR3 is 16 residues.

Judged by frequency, this clonotype is large. This chain uses TRBV20-1 with TRBJ2-1; TCRdb picks TRBD1, but there is no DNA to check that call. The germline V gene has CDR1 DFQATT and CDR2 SNEGSKA (reference sequence). The CDR3 spans 12 residues. This CDR3 reads CSASLGGSEQFF.

This clonotype is deemed medium-sized by its frequency. The CDR3 region is CASAASSGANVLTF. The chain joins TRBV6-1 to TRBJ2-6. The CDR3 has 14 amino acids. Germline CDR1 reads MNHNS; CDR2 reads SASEGT.

This clonotype is identified as medium-sized from frequency. The chain is built from TRBV7-9 and TRBJ2-7. The CDR3 length is 12 residues. From germline, CDR1 is SEHNR and CDR2 FQNEAQ (reference sequence). Here the CDR3 reads CASSLDPYEQYF.

J is TRBJ1-4 and V is TRBV6-1. CDR1 and CDR2 from the germline V gene are MNHNS and SASEGT. The CDR3 loop spans 14 amino acids. CDR3 protein: CASSVRATNEKLFF.

CDR3 region: CASSIVGGVLNEQFF. This chain joins TRBV19 and TRBJ2-1. Germline-derived CDR1 and CDR2 are LNHDA and SQIVND (reference sequence). The CDR3 runs to 15 residues.

By frequency, this clonotype registers medium-sized (0.01 to 0.1%). The chain has TRBV10-1 and TRBJ2-3; TCRdb lists TRBD2, though no DNA is available to test this call. The CDR3 covers 15 residues. Germline CDR1 WNHNN, CDR2 SYGVQD (reference sequence). CDR3 residues: CASSDNGGADDTQYF.

V usage is TRBV20-1 and J usage is TRBJ2-3; the TCRdb call, TRBD2, lacks DNA for checking. Germline values: CDR1 DFQATT, CDR2 SNEGSKA (reference sequence). This CDR3 contains 15 residues. CDR3 loop: CSARELASGYNTQYF.

This chain uses TRBV27 with TRBJ1-1; TCRdb picks TRBD1, but there is no DNA to check that call. This CDR3 spans 15 amino acids. Germline CDR1 reads MNHEY; CDR2 reads SMNVEV (reference sequence). CDR3 region: CASSFLGGGWTEAFF.

This clonotype is identified as medium-sized from frequency. The chain uses TRBV4-2 and TRBJ2-3. The CDR3 runs 14 residues. Germline V gene data show CDR1 as LGHNA and CDR2 as YNFKEQ. CDR3 loop: CASSQEKVADTQYF.

This clonotype registers medium-sized by frequency. The chain employs TRBV5-6 and TRBJ1-5; TCRdb selects TRBD1, and the lack of DNA leaves this call unchecked. The germline V gene has CDR1 SGHDT and CDR2 YYEEEE. CDR3 length: 14 amino acids. The CDR3 sequence is CASSLGQGIQPQHF.

Judged by frequency, this clonotype is medium-sized. The CDR3 loop is CASSLLSSYEQYF. The genes are TRBV18 and TRBJ2-7. Germline V CDR1 and CDR2: KGHSH, LQKENI. This CDR3 has 13 residues.

The chain couples TRBV20-1 to TRBJ2-1. There are 15 residues in the CDR3. Germline V lookup: CDR1 DFQATT, CDR2 SNEGSKA (reference sequence). This chain's CDR3 is CSAWLKRESYNEQFF.

This clonotype is labeled hyperexpanded based on frequency. The J gene is TRBJ2-3, the V gene TRBV5-4; TCRdb's assignment of TRBD2 cannot be checked, as there is no DNA. Germline CDR1 is SGHNT and CDR2 is YYREEE (reference sequence). This CDR3 is 16 amino acids long. The CDR3 loop reads CASSSPAGSERDTQYF.